The T cell receptor beta chain under discussion was sequenced for a study of neoadjuvant anti-PD-1 for oral cavity cancer. Study results and limitations: Higher pretreatment Treg/Th17 ratios tracked higher pretreatment blood clonality.

This sample's time point: after neoadjuvant nivolumab, at surgical resection. The assay was immunoSEQ multiplex PCR, and TCRdb's table has in-frame clones only and misses some. This sample has roughly 14,000 clones; 70% occur once, and the top ten carry more than 3%. Remarks on this clone: Its antigen is still unknown.

This CDR3 spans 17 amino acids. The germline V and J ends were trimmed by 5 bases and 0 bases, with 18 bases remaining between them. CDR1 is LNHDA and CDR2 is SQIVND in the germline V gene (reference sequence). The origin of this receptor is a person aged 40-85 years with oral cavity squamous cell carcinoma. The source material was PBMCs, sampled after nivolumab (anti-PD-1) treatment. This rearrangement joins TRBV19 to TRBJ2-3; a possible D gene is TRBD1 (5 bases). CDR3 bases: TGTGCCAGTAGTCATCAGACAGTCGTCTTTAGCACAGATACGCAGTATTTT. This sequence encodes CASSHQTVVFSTDTQYF. Complete variable domain (other parts from reference TRBV19 and TRBJ2-3): DGGITQSPKYLFRKEGQNVTLSCEQNLNHDAMYWYRQDPGQGLRLIYYSQIVNDFQKGDIAEGYSVSREKKESFPLTVTSAQKNPTAFYLCASSHQTVVFSTDTQYFGPGTRLTVL.